This is a list of T cell receptor beta chains from one sample in a study of cytomegalovirus exposure and HLA in healthy donors. Sequencing used immunoSEQ multiplex PCR; TCRdb keeps in-frame clones, though not all of them. The sample lists 150,000 to 200,000 clones, roughly 73% occurring once. The sample consisted of PBMCs. The source of these receptors is a woman aged 25 to 45 in good health and CMV-seronegative. Each CDR3 is given with its conserved first and last residue. A D gene is named only where the DNA matches it firmly. A row's size may be missing; if present it is once, few, many or a size class.

V	size	D	J	CDR3	DNA
TRBV29-1	NA	TRBD1	TRBJ1-1	CSIRQGTEAFF	TGCAGCATAAGACAGGGGACTGAAGCTTTCTTT
TRBV20-1	NA	NA	TRBJ1-1	CSASHREAFF	TGCAGTGCCTCCCACAGGGAAGCTTTCTTT
TRBV9	once	TRBD1	TRBJ1-1	CASSVAGTGFTEAFF	TGTGCCAGCAGCGTAGCCGGGACAGGGTTCACTGAAGCTTTCTTT
TRBV5-4	NA	TRBD1	TRBJ2-3	CASSPDRGTDTQYF	TGTGCCAGCAGCCCCGACAGGGGCACAGATACGCAGTATTTT
TRBV5-5	NA	TRBD1	TRBJ2-5	CASSFDRARETQYF	TGTGCCAGCAGCTTCGACAGGGCCCGGGAGACCCAGTACTTC
TRBV11-2	NA	NA	TRBJ1-4	CASSFITGFNEKLFF	TGTGCCAGCAGCTTTATCACAGGCTTTAATGAAAAACTGTTTTTT
TRBV7-3	NA	NA	TRBJ2-7	CASSLSGVGSYEQYF	TGTGCCAGCAGCTTATCGGGGGTCGGCTCCTACGAGCAGTACTTC
TRBV10-3	few	TRBD1	TRBJ2-5	CAIGERGRQETQYF	TGTGCCATCGGTGAAAGGGGGCGGCAAGAGACCCAGTACTTC
TRBV5-1	NA	NA	TRBJ2-7	CASSLELAAYEQYF	TGCGCCAGCAGCTTGGAACTAGCAGCCTACGAGCAGTACTTC
TRBV2	NA	NA	TRBJ1-1	CASAPRGTEAFF	TGTGCCAGCGCCCCCAGGGGTACTGAAGCTTTCTTT
TRBV9	NA	NA	TRBJ1-1	CASSVATNTEAFF	TGTGCCAGCAGCGTAGCTACGAACACTGAAGCTTTCTTT
TRBV7-2	few	TRBD1	TRBJ2-7	CASSLATGEGHEQYF	TGTGCCAGCAGCTTAGCGACAGGGGAAGGCCACGAGCAGTACTTC
TRBV5-4	NA	TRBD2	TRBJ2-7	CASGHSGTSGSFEQYF	TGTGCCAGCGGCCATTCCGGGACTAGCGGGAGTTTCGAGCAGTACTTC
TRBV15	NA	NA	TRBJ1-1	CATSRDFGSTEAFF	TGTGCCACCAGCAGAGATTTTGGGAGTACTGAAGCTTTCTTT
TRBV18	NA	TRBD2	TRBJ2-5	CASSPREGVETQYF	TGTGCCAGCTCACCACGGGAGGGAGTGGAGACCCAGTACTTC
TRBV27	NA	TRBD1	TRBJ2-7	CASRLRTGSSYEQYF	TGTGCCAGCCGTTTACGGACAGGGAGCTCCTACGAGCAGTACTTC
TRBV29-1	NA	NA	TRBJ1-2	CSVEDGFGGMNGYTF	TGCAGCGTTGAAGATGGGTTCGGGGGGATGAATGGCTACACCTTC
TRBV9	NA	NA	TRBJ2-7	CASSVRGDSSYEQYF	TGTGCCAGCAGCGTTCGAGGCGACAGCTCCTACGAGCAGTACTTC
TRBV7-2	NA	NA	TRBJ1-2	CASSSASPAGFYGYTF	TGTGCCAGCAGCTCCGCCTCCCCAGCAGGGTTTTATGGCTACACCTTC
TRBV19	NA	NA	TRBJ1-5	CASSISQGRVNQPQHF	TGTGCCAGTAGTATATCACAAGGCAGGGTAAATCAGCCCCAGCATTTT
TRBV28	NA	NA	TRBJ1-5	CASRKTVYSNQPQHF	TGTGCCAGCAGAAAGACAGTCTATAGCAATCAGCCCCAGCATTTT
TRBV4-1	NA	TRBD2	TRBJ2-3	CASSRFRSGEGRGTDTQYF	TGCGCCAGCAGCCGTTTTCGGAGCGGGGAGGGGAGGGGCACAGATACGCAGTATTTT
TRBV7-3	NA	NA	TRBJ2-3	CASSLMGSGSTDTQYF	TGTGCCAGCAGCTTAATGGGGTCGGGGAGCACAGATACGCAGTATTTT
TRBV27	NA	TRBD1	TRBJ1-1	CASSLGTGGTEAFF	TGTGCCAGCAGTTTAGGGACAGGGGGCACTGAAGCTTTCTTT
TRBV27	NA	NA	TRBJ1-2	CASSSLSLSAGLYGYTF	TGTGCCAGCAGTTCCCTTTCCCTCTCGGCGGGGCTTTATGGCTACACCTTC